Shown below are 21 T cell receptor beta chains from a single sample sequenced in a study of Graves' ophthalmopathy and Graves' hyperthyroidism. Using RNA transcripts, the TCR beta CDR3 regions were amplified. HTBI primers were employed in first-round RT-PCR, then a second-round multiplex PCR followed. TCRdb reanalysed the multiplex PCR reads using MiXCR and keeps one entry per CDR3 protein. The table records a few hundred thousand distinct CDR3 sequences, roughly 15% of them present only once. Sample: peripheral blood. The receptors come from an adult woman with stable Graves' hyperthyroidism.

This clonotype was picked up many times. CDR3 loop: CASSWNSNVAKNIQYF. Written as DNA, the CDR3 is TGTGCCAGCAGCTGGAATAGTAACGTAGCCAAAAACATTCAGTACTTC. V is TRBV7-2 and J is TRBJ2-4; D unresolved. Germline V gives CDR1 SGHTA, CDR2 FQGNSA. Trimming removed 4 bases from V and 0 bases from J, with 13 bases in between. The CDR3 is 16 residues long.

This rearrangement joins TRBV7-2 to TRBJ2-5; 10 bases are a match to TRBD1. The CDR3 has 15 residues. Germline values: CDR1 SGHTA, CDR2 FQGNSA. J lost 4 bases, V lost 2 bases, and 4 bases had no gene match. CDR3 DNA sequence: TGTGCCAGCAGCTTACTGACAGGGGGCGGAGAGACCCAGTACTTC. This encodes CASSLLTGGGETQYF.

This clonotype was observed many times. The chain couples TRBV30 to TRBJ2-7; D could derive from TRBD1 or TRBD2 (6 bases each). The length of the CDR3 is 14 residues. Trimming pared 0 bases from V and 2 bases from J, leaving 11 bases between. Germline values: CDR1 GTSNPN, CDR2 SVGIG (reference sequence). CDR3 bases: TGTGCCTGGAGTGTAGGGGGGACGACCTACGAGCAGTACTTC. The encoded protein is CAWSVGGTTYEQYF.

This clonotype was counted ten times or more. V is TRBV12-3 or TRBV12-4 and J is TRBJ2-7; no definite D call. CDR3 length: 13 amino acids. The germline V and J ends were trimmed by 4 bases and 0 bases, with 7 bases remaining between them. In DNA form, the CDR3 reads TGTGCCAGCAGTTATACCCACTCCTACGAGCAGTACTTC. It codes for CASSYTHSYEQYF.

There are many counts of this clonotype. This chain connects TRBV20-1 to TRBJ2-5, with D possibly called TRBD1 or TRBD2 (5 bases each). Germline-derived CDR1 and CDR2 are DFQATT and SNEGSKA (reference sequence). The CDR3 extends over 14 amino acids. V lost 3 bases, J lost 7 bases, and 18 bases lay in between. The CDR3 is CSASWVTGTGTQYF. CDR3 coding DNA: TGCAGTGCTAGCTGGGTTACCGGGACGGGGACCCAGTACTTC.

Many counts were recorded for this clonotype. The V gene is TRBV20-1, the J gene TRBJ1-1; no definite D call. V lost 3 bases and J lost 0, with 8 bases in between. The CDR3 has 13 residues. CDR1 is DFQATT and CDR2 is SNEGSKA in the germline V gene (reference sequence). CDR3 in amino acids: CSASGSMNTEAFF. CDR3 nucleotide sequence: TGCAGTGCTAGCGGCAGCATGAACACTGAAGCTTTCTTT.

This chain links TRBV25-1 with TRBJ1-1, with D unclear. The CDR3 sequence is 16 residues long. Germline V CDR1 and CDR2: MGHDK, SYGVNS. As DNA, the CDR3 is TGTGTCTGCAGCGGACGCCAACTGGGGAGGAACACTGAAGCTTTCTTT. This sequence encodes CVCSGRQLGRNTEAFF.

This chain links TRBV4-1 with TRBJ1-2, with no clear D. The CDR3 has 15 amino acids. Germline CDR1 is MGHRA and CDR2 is YSYEKL. V lost 0 bases and J lost 3, with 11 bases in between. In DNA form, the CDR3 reads TGCGCCAGCAGCCAAGACTCCGGTCCGTACTATGGCTACACCTTC. This codes for CASSQDSGPYYGYTF.

This clonotype was seen repeatedly, ten times or more. The genes are TRBV6-2 or TRBV6-3 and TRBJ1-5, with D perhaps TRBD1 (5 bases). Deletions cut 10 bases from V and 2 bases from J, with 15 bases between. CDR1 and CDR2 from the germline V gene are MNHEY and SVGEGT. The CDR3 length is 14 residues. The CDR3 region is CATWGKGGNQPQHF. The CDR3 bases are TGTGCCACTTGGGGGAAGGGAGGCAATCAGCCCCAGCATTTT.

This clonotype was seen a handful of times. This chain joins TRBV5-1 and TRBJ2-2; the D gene is possibly TRBD2 (6 bases). V was cut by 3 bases and J by 5 bases, with 17 bases left in between. The CDR3 has 16 amino acids. CDR1 is SGHRS and CDR2 is YFSETQ in the germline V gene. This chain's CDR3 is CASSSGLAGRTGELFF. CDR3 sequence (DNA): TGCGCCAGCAGCTCCGGACTCGCGGGGAGAACCGGGGAGCTGTTTTTT.

This clonotype was counted at least ten times. V gene TRBV27 combines with J gene TRBJ2-2; a weak D match, TRBD2 (5 bases). Trimming stripped 6 bases from V and 6 bases from J, with 14 bases between. This CDR3 has 14 residues. Germline CDR1 is MNHEY and CDR2 is SMNVEV (reference sequence). The CDR3 protein is CASSPFRGAGELFF. Here the CDR3 DNA reads TGTGCCAGCAGCCCCTTCCGGGGTGCCGGGGAGCTGTTTTTT.

The chain couples TRBV20-1 to TRBJ2-7, with 11 positions matching TRBD2. The CDR3 length is 15 residues. Germline CDR1 and CDR2: DFQATT and SNEGSKA (reference sequence). The ends lost 3 bases at V and 4 bases at J; junction bases unmatched: 8. The CDR3 is CSASSLLAGVYEQYF. The CDR3 DNA reads as TGCAGTGCTAGCTCCCTACTAGCGGGGGTTTACGAGCAGTACTTC.

The table lists this clonotype with many counts. This sequence joins TRBV6-5 and TRBJ1-5, with a possible D match to TRBD1 (6 bases). The CDR3 runs 14 residues. From germline, CDR1 is MNHEY and CDR2 SVGAGI. Trimming removed 6 bases from V and 2 bases from J, with 11 bases in between. CDR3 loop: CASRGGGRNQPQHF. As DNA, the CDR3 is TGTGCCAGCAGGGGAGGGGGGCGCAATCAGCCCCAGCATTTT.

This clonotype was seen only a few times. The rearrangement uses TRBV15 and TRBJ1-1, with D maybe TRBD1 (5 bases). CDR1 LNHNV and CDR2 YYDKDF come from the germline V gene (reference sequence). The CDR3 length is 14 residues. Trimming left V 5 bases short and J 1 base short, with 11 bases between. The CDR3 sequence: CATSPYGGNTEAFF. The CDR3 DNA is TGTGCCACCAGCCCCTACGGGGGGAACACTGAAGCTTTCTTT.

Many counts were recorded for this clonotype. J is TRBJ2-5 and V is TRBV5-1; D ambiguous. The length of the CDR3 is 14 residues. The germline V and J ends were trimmed by 5 bases and 3 bases, with 14 bases remaining between them. Per the germline V gene, CDR1 is SGHRS and CDR2 is YFSETQ. The CDR3 coding sequence is TGCGCCAGCAGTACCGGGTTGAACGAAGAGACCCAGTACTTC. It translates to CASSTGLNEETQYF. Using reference TRBV5-1 and TRBJ2-5 for the parts outside the CDR3, the full variable domain is KAGVTQTPRYLIKTRGQQVTLSCSPISGHRSVSWYQQTPGQGLQFLFEYFSETQRNKGNFPGRFSGRQFSNSRSEMNVSTLELGDSALYLCASSTGLNEETQYFGPGTRLLVL.

There are many counts of this clonotype. The CDR3, as DNA: TGTGCCAGCAGTTTTACAGGGGGCTCCACCTACGAGCAGTACTTC. Amino acids: CASSFTGGSTYEQYF. The V and J genes are TRBV12-3 or TRBV12-4 and TRBJ2-7, with 9 bases identical to TRBD1. V gave up 3 bases and J gave up 2 bases; unmatched junction bases: 5. This CDR3 is 15 amino acids long.

This clonotype was seen a few times. The rearrangement joins TRBV4-3 to TRBJ1-1, with TRBD1 identical over 8 bases. Unmatched junction bases numbered 5, after V lost 5 bases and J lost 0 bases. The germline V gene encodes CDR1 LGHNA and CDR2 YSLEER. The CDR3 is 15 amino acids. This chain's CDR3 is CASSWTGFMNTEAFF. The CDR3 coding sequence is TGCGCCAGCAGCTGGACAGGGTTTATGAACACTGAAGCTTTCTTT.

This clonotype was counted a few times. The chain uses TRBV3-1 and TRBJ1-1; D call uncertain. Germline lookup yields CDR1 LGHDT and CDR2 YNNKEL (reference sequence). Trimming took 2 bases from V and 7 from J, leaving 11 bases between them. The CDR3 contains 13 residues. The CDR3 nucleotides read TGTGCCAGCAGCCAATTTTCGGCGGGTGAAGCTTTCTTT. It specifies CASSQFSAGEAFF.

A note on this clonotype: A read error may produce the germline difference seen at one junction end. The chain combines TRBV12-3 or TRBV12-4 with TRBJ2-6; D is perhaps TRBD1 (5 bases). This CDR3 is built from 16 residues. CDR3 region: CASSLRPASGADVLTF. The CDR3 bases are TGTGCCAGCAGTTTAAGACCGGCCTCTGGGGCCGACGTCCTGACTTTC.

This clonotype was found many times. The chain employs TRBV6-5 and TRBJ2-7; D is ambiguous. The germline V gene encodes CDR1 MNHEY and CDR2 SVGAGI. The CDR3 covers 12 residues. V was clipped by 6 bases and J by 6 bases, with 12 bases between them. DNA for the CDR3: TGTGCCAGCAGCACTGGACCGGTCGAGCAGTACTTC. Translation: CASSTGPVEQYF.

There are many counts of this clonotype. The chain has TRBV6-5 and TRBJ2-2; no clear D gene. Between the trimmed V and J ends, which lost 4 bases and 4 bases, there was a span of 10 bases. The CDR3 covers 14 residues. Germline V CDR1 and CDR2: MNHEY, SVGAGI. The CDR3 nucleotides are TGTGCCAGCAGTTTAAGGACGCCCACCGGGGAGCTGTTTTTT. It codes for CASSLRTPTGELFF.